The T cell receptor (beta chain) described here comes from a study of memory CD4+ T cells and cytomegalovirus serostatus. As for the study in general: Healthy Belgian adult donors included roughly ten CMV-positive and more than 20 CMV-negative people. Broader study findings: Suggested: most of the CMV-linked TCR signature lies in CD4+ memory cells. CD4+ memory repertoires contained about 40% of the roughly 160 reported CMV TCRbeta sequences. Median bootstrapped AUC for CMV status was approximately 0.95 originally, about 0.9 US-trained.

The method was immunoSEQ multiplex PCR; TCRdb's version includes in-frame clones alone and lacks a portion of them. The table has about 64,000 clones, around 77% seen once. The sort gate was single viable CD3+CD4+CD8-CD45RO+ cells for memory CD4+ T cells. Germline V gene data show CDR1 as MNHNS and CDR2 as SASEGT. J was trimmed by 4 bases and V by 4 bases; bases with no gene match: 24. There are 20 residues in the CDR3. Regarding this clone: Its antigen is not identified.

Sequencing was done on a sample of memory CD4+ T cells from blood. The TCR was taken from an adult in good health and CMV-seronegative. This rearrangement joins TRBV6-1 to TRBJ2-7; 8 bases match TRBD2. The CDR3: CASSGGGITRLPTRAYEQYF. Written as DNA, the CDR3 is TGTGCCAGCAGTGGCGGGGGGATTACGCGTCTTCCAACCCGGGCATACGAGCAGTACTTC.